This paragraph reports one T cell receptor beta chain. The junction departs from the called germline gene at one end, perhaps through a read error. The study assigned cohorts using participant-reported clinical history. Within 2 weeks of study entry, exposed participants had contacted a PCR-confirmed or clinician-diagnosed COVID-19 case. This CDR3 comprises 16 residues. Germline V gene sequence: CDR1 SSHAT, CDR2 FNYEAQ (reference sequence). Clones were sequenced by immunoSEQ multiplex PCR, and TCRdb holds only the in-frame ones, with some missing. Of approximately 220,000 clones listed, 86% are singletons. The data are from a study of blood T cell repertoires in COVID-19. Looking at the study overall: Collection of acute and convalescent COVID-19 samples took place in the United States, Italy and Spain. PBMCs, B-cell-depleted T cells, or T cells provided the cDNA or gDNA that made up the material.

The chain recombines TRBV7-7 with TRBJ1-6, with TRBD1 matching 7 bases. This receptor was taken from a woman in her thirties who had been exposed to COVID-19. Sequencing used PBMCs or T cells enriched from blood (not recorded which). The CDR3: CASSFYRDRYNSPLHF. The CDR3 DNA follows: TGTGCTAGCAGCTTTTACCGGGACAGATACAATTCACCCCTCCACTTT.